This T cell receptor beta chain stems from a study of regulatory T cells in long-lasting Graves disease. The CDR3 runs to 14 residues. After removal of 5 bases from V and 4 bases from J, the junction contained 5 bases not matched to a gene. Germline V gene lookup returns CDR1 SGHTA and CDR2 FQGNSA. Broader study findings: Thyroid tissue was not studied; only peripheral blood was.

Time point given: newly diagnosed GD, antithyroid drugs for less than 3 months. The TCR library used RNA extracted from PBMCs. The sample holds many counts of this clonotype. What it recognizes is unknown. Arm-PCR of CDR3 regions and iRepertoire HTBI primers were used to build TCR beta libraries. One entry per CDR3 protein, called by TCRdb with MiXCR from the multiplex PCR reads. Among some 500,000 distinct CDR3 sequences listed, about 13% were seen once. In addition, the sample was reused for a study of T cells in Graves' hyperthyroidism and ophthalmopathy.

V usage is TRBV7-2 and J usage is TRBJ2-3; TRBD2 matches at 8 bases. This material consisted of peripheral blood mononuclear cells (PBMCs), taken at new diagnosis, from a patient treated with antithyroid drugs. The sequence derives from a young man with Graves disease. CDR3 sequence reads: CASSLGRGPDTQYF. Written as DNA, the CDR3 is TGTGCCAGCAGCCTCGGGAGGGGACCAGATACGCAGTATTTT.